This entry lists 29 T cell receptor beta chains sequenced from one sample in a study of blood T cell repertoires in COVID-19. Clones were read by immunoSEQ multiplex PCR, and TCRdb kept only the in-frame ones, dropping some. The sample has roughly 290,000 clones, approximately 84% seen once. Sequenced input: peripheral blood. These receptors were obtained from a woman aged 25 to 45 who had recovered from COVID-19.

The chain has TRBV10-3 and TRBJ2-1; D possibly corresponds to TRBD2 (7 bases). CDR3 length: 18 amino acids. The germline V gene encodes CDR1 ENHRY and CDR2 SYGVKD. Trimming shortened V by 0 bases and J by 0 bases, and 15 bases separated the two germline ends. The CDR3 spells CAISESGGRPSSYNEQFF. The CDR3 DNA follows: TGTGCCATCAGTGAGTCCGGGGGGCGCCCTAGCTCCTACAATGAGCAGTTCTTC.

V usage is TRBV11-2 and J usage is TRBJ2-7; D is perhaps TRBD2 (5 bases). The CDR3 runs to 15 residues. CDR1 and CDR2 (germline): SGHAT, FQNNGV. V dropped 3 bases and J dropped 0 bases, with 12 bases sitting between them. The CDR3 nucleotides read TGTGCCAGCAGCTTCCGAGCGGCACGCTCCTACGAGCAGTACTTC. This sequence encodes CASSFRAARSYEQYF.

This sequence joins TRBV2 and TRBJ2-5, with 8 bases aligning to TRBD2. With 8 bases clipped from V and 5 bases from J, the junction kept 7 bases outside the gene matches. The CDR3 consists of 13 residues. From germline, CDR1 is SNHLY and CDR2 FYNNEI. CDR3 sequence reads: CASCPGGEETQYF. CDR3 nucleotides: TGTGCCAGCTGCCCCGGGGGGGAGGAGACCCAGTACTTC.

V and J are TRBV15 and TRBJ2-5, with D perhaps matching TRBD2 (6 bases). The V and J ends lost 3 bases and 5 bases respectively, with 13 bases between them. CDR3 length: 14 residues. Per the germline V gene, CDR1 is LNHNV and CDR2 is YYDKDF (reference sequence). The CDR3 loop is CATSRGGGKETQYF. CDR3 sequence (DNA): TGTGCCACCAGCAGGGGGGGTGGGAAGGAGACCCAGTACTTC.

The V call is TRBV7-3, the J call TRBJ2-3; 11 nucleotides line up with TRBD2. J was trimmed by 6 bases and V by 2 bases; bases with no gene match: 4. Germline V gene sequence: CDR1 SGHTA, CDR2 FQGTGA. The CDR3 spans 15 residues. DNA for the CDR3: TGTGCCAGCAGCTTATTAGCGGGAGGGGCGGATACGCAGTATTTT. It yields the protein CASSLLAGGADTQYF.

This chain uses TRBV7-3 with TRBJ2-1, with 7 bases identical to TRBD1. The CDR3 has 15 residues. Trimming removed 5 bases from V and 3 bases from J; junction bases left unmatched: 7. Germline V gene data show CDR1 as SGHTA and CDR2 as FQGTGA. The CDR3 is CASSLDRQGYNEQFF. CDR3 coding DNA: TGTGCCAGCAGCCTGGACCGACAGGGCTACAATGAGCAGTTCTTC. The complete variable domain, with remaining parts taken from reference TRBV7-3 and TRBJ2-1, reads GAGVSQTPSNKVTEKGKYVELRCDPISGHTALYWYRQSLGQGPEFLIYFQGTGAADDSGLPNDRFFAVRPEGSVSTLKIQRTERGDSAVYLCASSLDRQGYNEQFFGPGTRLTVL.

There are a few counts of this clone. The gene calls are TRBV4-1 and TRBJ2-7; a possible D gene is TRBD2 (6 bases). The V end lost 0 bases, the J end lost 3 bases, and 9 bases lay between the germline ends. The CDR3 loop spans 14 amino acids. The germline CDR1 and CDR2 sequences are MGHRA and YSYEKL. The CDR3 protein is CASSQDWGVYEQYF. In DNA form, the CDR3 reads TGCGCCAGCAGCCAAGATTGGGGGGTCTACGAGCAGTACTTC.

The chain recombines TRBV19 with TRBJ1-5; 12 nucleotides match TRBD1. V shed 9 bases and J 6 bases; nucleotides not matched to a gene: 9. The CDR3 contains 15 residues. Germline CDR1 is LNHDA and CDR2 is SQIVND (reference sequence). The CDR3 region has the DNA TGTGCCAGCCAAATCGGGGACAGGGGGCGTCAGCCCCAGCATTTT. Amino acids: CASQIGDRGRQPQHF.

The V call is TRBV19, the J call TRBJ1-5, with TRBD1 matching over 9 bases. Germline values: CDR1 LNHDA, CDR2 SQIVND (reference sequence). The length of the CDR3 is 15 residues. After removal of 7 bases from V and 3 bases from J, the junction contained 7 bases not matched to a gene. As DNA, the CDR3 is TGTGCCAGTATGAACCGGGACAGGGACAATCAGCCCCAGCATTTT. Translated, it gives CASMNRDRDNQPQHF. The full variable domain, rest sourced from reference TRBV19 and TRBJ1-5, is DGGITQSPKYLFRKEGQNVTLSCEQNLNHDAMYWYRQDPGQGLRLIYYSQIVNDFQKGDIAEGYSVSREKKESFPLTVTSAQKNPTAFYLCASMNRDRDNQPQHFGDGTRLSIL.

This chain connects TRBV19 to TRBJ1-2; D is uncertain. The CDR3 has 14 residues. Trimming took off 0 bases at V and 0 bases at J, with 5 bases between the two ends. Per the germline V gene, CDR1 is LNHDA and CDR2 is SQIVND (reference sequence). The CDR3 region is CASSIDSANYGYTF. The CDR3 DNA is TGTGCCAGTAGTATAGATTCAGCTAACTATGGCTACACCTTC.

J is TRBJ1-6 and V is TRBV5-6, with TRBD1 identical over 9 bases. V gave up 3 bases and J gave up 8 bases; unmatched junction bases: 9. Germline values: CDR1 SGHDT, CDR2 YYEEEE. This CDR3 comprises 16 residues. CDR3 sequence: CASSSGTGSGDSPLHF. The CDR3 DNA reads as TGTGCCAGCAGCTCCGGGACAGGGAGTGGCGATTCACCCCTCCACTTT.

The rearrangement joins TRBV10-3 to TRBJ1-1, with 9 nucleotides matching TRBD1. This CDR3 region has 14 residues. Germline V lookup: CDR1 ENHRY, CDR2 SYGVKD. Germline trimming cut 6 bases from V and 5 bases from J; bases unmatched to any gene: 7. The CDR3 DNA reads TGTGCCATCAGACCACAGGGGGCAGGAACTGAAGCTTTCTTT. Its translation: CAIRPQGAGTEAFF.

The rearrangement uses TRBV3-1 (or the pseudogene TRBV3-2) and TRBJ1-3; D ambiguous. The V gene's germline CDR1 is LGHDT and CDR2 YNNKEL (reference sequence). V was cut by 2 bases and J by 0 bases, with 11 bases left in between. The CDR3 has 16 residues. The CDR3 nucleotides are TGTGCCAGCAGCCAACATACACGGAGCTCTGGAAACACCATATATTTT. It translates to CASSQHTRSSGNTIYF.

The genes are TRBV7-3 and TRBJ2-1; 12 bases line up with TRBD2. The CDR3 length is 15 residues. After removal of 1 base from V and 7 bases from J, the junction contained 2 bases not matched to a gene. Germline V gene lookup returns CDR1 SGHTA and CDR2 FQGTGA. CDR3 sequence (DNA): TGTGCCAGCAGCTTAAAAACTAGCGGGAGGAATGAGCAGTTCTTC. Protein sequence: CASSLKTSGRNEQFF.

The rearrangement links TRBV9 to TRBJ2-7, with TRBD2 matching over 12 bases. V was pared by 4 bases and J by 2 bases, with 4 bases of the junction left unmatched. This CDR3 has 15 amino acids. The germline V gene has CDR1 SGDLS and CDR2 YYNGEE. CDR3 DNA sequence: TGTGCCAGCAGCCCCCTAGCGGGAGGGGCCTACGAGCAGTACTTC. It translates to CASSPLAGGAYEQYF.

This clone was counted at least ten times. V gene TRBV25-1 combines with J gene TRBJ1-4; 8 nucleotides agree with TRBD1. This CDR3 has 15 amino acids. CDR1 and CDR2 (germline): MGHDK, SYGVNS. Trimming took 4 bases from V and 7 from J; bases not matched to a gene: 8. The CDR3 DNA is TGTGCCAGCAGTGTCTCCATCGGACAGGGTGAAAAACTGTTTTTT. Its protein product is CASSVSIGQGEKLFF.

This chain uses TRBV7-8 with TRBJ2-7; D may be TRBD1 (6 bases). V lost 5 bases, J lost 3 bases, and 23 bases lay in between. In germline, CDR1 is SGHVS, CDR2 FQNEAQ. The CDR3 has 17 residues. The CDR3 DNA reads TGTGCCAGCAGCGCCCCTCAAACAGGGATCCTATTCTACGAGCAGTACTTC. Residues: CASSAPQTGILFYEQYF.

The chain has TRBV4-1 and TRBJ1-1, with a tentative D call TRBD1 (5 bases). V was pared by 0 bases and J by 7 bases, with 15 bases between. Germline CDR1 is MGHRA and CDR2 is YSYEKL. This CDR3 has 15 residues. CDR3 in DNA: TGCGCCAGCAGCCAAGATCGTGGGGCATCGGATGAAGCTTTCTTT. It specifies CASSQDRGASDEAFF.

With regard to this clone: At one of its ends the junction is not consistent with the germline gene, which may arise from a read error. This rearrangement joins TRBV20-1 to TRBJ1-2, with D perhaps matching TRBD1 (6 bases). Germline CDR1 and CDR2: DFQATT and SNEGSKA (reference sequence). The CDR3 covers 13 residues. CDR3 nucleotides: TGCAGTGCTAGTGGACCAGGGGCCAGTGGGTGGGCCTTC. Amino acids: CSASGPGASGWAF.

This sequence joins TRBV7-9 and TRBJ2-7; TRBD1 is a possible D gene (6 bases). Trimming took 4 bases from V and 4 from J, leaving 8 bases between them. This CDR3 region has 12 residues. The germline CDR1 and CDR2 sequences are SEHNR and FQNEAQ (reference sequence). CDR3 nucleotide sequence: TGTGCCAGCAGCTCCGGACAGTACGAGCAGTACTTC. It translates to CASSSGQYEQYF.

Only one count was recorded for this clone. This chain joins TRBV30 and TRBJ1-1, with 8 nucleotides matching TRBD1. V lost 0 bases to trimming and J lost 6 bases; unmatched junction nucleotides: 3. Germline loops: CDR1 GTSNPN, CDR2 SVGIG (reference sequence). This CDR3 region has 13 residues. CDR3 sequence reads: CAWSVTGVAEAFF. The CDR3 DNA follows: TGTGCCTGGAGTGTGACAGGGGTCGCTGAAGCTTTCTTT.

J is TRBJ2-3 and V is TRBV7-2; D uncertain. The CDR3 covers 13 residues. V was clipped by 5 bases and J by 1 base, with 7 bases between them. The germline CDR1 and CDR2 sequences are SGHTA and FQGNSA. The DNA for the CDR3 is TGTGCCAGCAGCGCACCGGGCACAGATACGCAGTATTTT. It codes for CASSAPGTDTQYF.

V and J are TRBV5-4 and TRBJ1-1, with D maybe TRBD1 (5 bases). This CDR3 has 14 amino acids. The V gene's germline CDR1 is SGHNT and CDR2 YYREEE (reference sequence). Between the trimmed V and J ends, which lost 5 bases and 0 bases, there was a span of 11 bases. CDR3 DNA sequence: TGTGCCAGCAGGCGACAGCAGTTGAACACTGAAGCTTTCTTT. Amino acid sequence: CASRRQQLNTEAFF.

The rearrangement links TRBV12-3 or TRBV12-4 to TRBJ1-1; TRBD1 aligns across 7 bases. The CDR3 runs to 13 residues. The ends lost 5 bases at V and 10 bases at J; junction bases unmatched: 10. The DNA for the CDR3 is TGTGCCAGCAGTACACCGAGGGGGCGGGGAGCTTTCTTT. Encoded protein: CASSTPRGRGAFF.

This clone appeared a single time. The rearrangement uses TRBV2 and TRBJ2-1; D is possibly TRBD1 (5 bases). This CDR3 is 12 amino acids long. Trimming left V 8 bases short and J 10 bases short, with 15 bases between. From germline, CDR1 is SNHLY and CDR2 FYNNEI. The CDR3 spells CASGQDTLEQFF. Here the CDR3 DNA reads TGTGCCAGCGGACAAGACACCTTGGAGCAGTTCTTC.

This chain uses TRBV7-2 with TRBJ1-5; D ambiguous. Deletions cut 5 bases from V and 9 bases from J, with 17 bases between. Germline CDR1 is SGHTA and CDR2 is FQGNSA. This CDR3 region has 14 residues. The CDR3 loop reads CASSANTGNTPQHF. The CDR3 region has the DNA TGTGCCAGCAGCGCAAACACGGGGAATACGCCCCAGCATTTT.

This sequence joins TRBV19 and TRBJ2-5; weak D call: TRBD2 (6 bases). The V gene's germline CDR1 is LNHDA and CDR2 SQIVND (reference sequence). This CDR3 is 16 amino acids long. Trimming left V 3 bases short and J 1 base short, with 15 bases between. CDR3 DNA: TGTGCCAGTAGTATGAAATGGGGGGTATCCCAAGAGACCCAGTACTTC. It codes for CASSMKWGVSQETQYF.

The CDR3 DNA reads as TGTGCCACCTCCTTCCCGGGGACAGGGAAGGATGAGCAGTTCTTC. This codes for CATSFPGTGKDEQFF. The V gene is TRBV28, the J gene TRBJ2-1; 9 bases map to TRBD1. Trimming removed 10 bases from V and 8 bases from J; junction bases left unmatched: 15. This CDR3 region has 15 residues. Germline-derived CDR1 and CDR2 are MDHEN and SYDVKM.

V is TRBV6-5 and J is TRBJ1-6, with 10 bases fitting TRBD1. This CDR3 is 15 amino acids long. V lost 6 bases, J lost 8 bases, and 7 bases stayed unmatched. Germline V lookup: CDR1 MNHEY, CDR2 SVGAGI. The CDR3 sequence: CASRSTGTGDSPLHF. The CDR3 nucleotides are TGTGCCAGCAGGTCAACCGGGACAGGGGATTCACCCCTCCACTTT.